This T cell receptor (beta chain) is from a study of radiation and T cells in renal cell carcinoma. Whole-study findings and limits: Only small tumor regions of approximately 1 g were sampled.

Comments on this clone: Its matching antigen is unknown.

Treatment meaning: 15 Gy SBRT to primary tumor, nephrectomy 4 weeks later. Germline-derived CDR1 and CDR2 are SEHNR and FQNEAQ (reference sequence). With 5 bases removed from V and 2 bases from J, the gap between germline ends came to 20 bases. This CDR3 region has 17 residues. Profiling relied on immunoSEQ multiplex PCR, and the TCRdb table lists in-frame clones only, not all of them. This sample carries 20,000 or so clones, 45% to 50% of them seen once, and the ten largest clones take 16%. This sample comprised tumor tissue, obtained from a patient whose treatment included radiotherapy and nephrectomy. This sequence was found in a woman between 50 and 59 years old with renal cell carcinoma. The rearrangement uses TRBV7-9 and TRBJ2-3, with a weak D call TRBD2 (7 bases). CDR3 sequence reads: CASSASQGTIPTDTQYF. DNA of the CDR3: TGTGCCAGCAGCGCAAGCCAGGGGACTATCCCCACAGATACGCAGTATTTT.